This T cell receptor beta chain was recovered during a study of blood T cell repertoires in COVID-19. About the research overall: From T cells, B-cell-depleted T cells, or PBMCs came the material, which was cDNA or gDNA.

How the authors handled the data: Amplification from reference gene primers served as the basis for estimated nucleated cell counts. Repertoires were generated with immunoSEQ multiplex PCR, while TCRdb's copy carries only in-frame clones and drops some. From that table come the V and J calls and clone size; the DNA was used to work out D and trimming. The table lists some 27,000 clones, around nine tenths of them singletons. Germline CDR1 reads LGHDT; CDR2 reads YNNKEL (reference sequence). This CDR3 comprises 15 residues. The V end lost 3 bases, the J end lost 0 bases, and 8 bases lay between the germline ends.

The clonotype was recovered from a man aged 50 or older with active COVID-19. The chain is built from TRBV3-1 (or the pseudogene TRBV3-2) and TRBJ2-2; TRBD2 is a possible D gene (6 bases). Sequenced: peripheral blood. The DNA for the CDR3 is TGTGCCAGCAGCCAGGGGGGATCGAACACCGGGGAGCTGTTTTTT. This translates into CASSQGGSNTGELFF.